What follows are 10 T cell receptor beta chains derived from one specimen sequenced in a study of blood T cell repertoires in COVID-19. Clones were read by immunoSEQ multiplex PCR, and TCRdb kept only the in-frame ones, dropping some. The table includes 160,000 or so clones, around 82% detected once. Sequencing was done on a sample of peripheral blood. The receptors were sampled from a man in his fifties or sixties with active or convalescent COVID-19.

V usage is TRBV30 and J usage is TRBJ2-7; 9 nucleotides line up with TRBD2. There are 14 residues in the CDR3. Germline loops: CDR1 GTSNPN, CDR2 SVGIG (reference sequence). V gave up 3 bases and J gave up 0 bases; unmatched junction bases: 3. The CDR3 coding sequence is TGTGCCTGGAGCGATAGCGGGAGCTCCTACGAGCAGTACTTC. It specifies CAWSDSGSSYEQYF.

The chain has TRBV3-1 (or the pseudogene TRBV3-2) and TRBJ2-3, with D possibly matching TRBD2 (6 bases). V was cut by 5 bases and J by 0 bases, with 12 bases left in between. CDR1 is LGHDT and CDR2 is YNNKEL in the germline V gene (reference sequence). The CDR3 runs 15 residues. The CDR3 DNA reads TGTGCCAGCAGCACCCGGGGGAGGAGCACAGATACGCAGTATTTT. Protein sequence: CASSTRGRSTDTQYF.

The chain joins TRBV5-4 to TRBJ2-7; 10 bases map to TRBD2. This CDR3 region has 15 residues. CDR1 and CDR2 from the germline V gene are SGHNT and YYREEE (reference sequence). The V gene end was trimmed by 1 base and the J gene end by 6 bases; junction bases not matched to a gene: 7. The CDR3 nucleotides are TGTGCCAGCAGCTTGCGAGCGGGAGGGCACGGCGAGCAGTACTTC. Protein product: CASSLRAGGHGEQYF. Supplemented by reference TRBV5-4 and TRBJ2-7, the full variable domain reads ETGVTQSPTHLIKTRGQQVTLRCSSQSGHNTVSWYQQALGQGPQFIFQYYREEENGRGNFPPRFSGLQFPNYSSELNVNALELDDSALYLCASSLRAGGHGEQYFGPGTRLTVT.

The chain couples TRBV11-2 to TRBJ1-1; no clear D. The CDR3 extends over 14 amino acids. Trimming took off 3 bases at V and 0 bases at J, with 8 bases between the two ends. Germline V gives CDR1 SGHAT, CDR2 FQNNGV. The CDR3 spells CASSFWQLNTEAFF. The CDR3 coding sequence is TGTGCCAGCAGCTTTTGGCAGTTGAACACTGAAGCTTTCTTT.

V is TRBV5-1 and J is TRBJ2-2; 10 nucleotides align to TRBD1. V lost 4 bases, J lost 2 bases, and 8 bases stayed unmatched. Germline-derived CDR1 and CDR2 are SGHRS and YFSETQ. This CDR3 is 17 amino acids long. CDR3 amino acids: CASSPGTGVVNTGELFF. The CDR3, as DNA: TGCGCCAGCAGCCCCGGGACAGGGGTAGTTAACACCGGGGAGCTGTTTTTT.

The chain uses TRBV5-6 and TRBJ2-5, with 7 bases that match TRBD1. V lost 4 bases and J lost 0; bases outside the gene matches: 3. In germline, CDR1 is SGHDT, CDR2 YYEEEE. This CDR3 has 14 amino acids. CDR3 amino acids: CASSLTGYQETQYF. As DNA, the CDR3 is TGTGCCAGCAGCCTGACAGGGTACCAAGAGACCCAGTACTTC.

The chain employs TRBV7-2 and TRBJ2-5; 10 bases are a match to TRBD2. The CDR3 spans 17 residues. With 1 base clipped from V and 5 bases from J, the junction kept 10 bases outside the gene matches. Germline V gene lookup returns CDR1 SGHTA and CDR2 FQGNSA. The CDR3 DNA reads TGTGCCAGCAGCTTAGGGCTAGCGGGAGCCCGTAGGGAGACCCAGTACTTC. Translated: CASSLGLAGARRETQYF.

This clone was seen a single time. The chain's CDR3 is CASRRPGSADTQYF. In DNA form, the CDR3 reads TGTGCCAGCAGGCGTCCGGGGTCCGCAGATACGCAGTATTTT. This chain connects TRBV7-2 to TRBJ2-3, with D maybe TRBD2 (5 bases). V was shortened by 6 bases and J by 4 bases, with 14 bases between the two germline ends. CDR1 and CDR2 (germline): SGHTA, FQGNSA. The CDR3 totals 14 residues. Drawing the rest from reference TRBV7-2 and TRBJ2-3, the complete variable domain is GAGVSQSPSNKVTEKGKDVELRCDPISGHTALYWYRQSLGQGLEFLIYFQGNSAPDKSGLPSDRFSAERTGGSVSTLTIQRTQQEDSAVYLCASRRPGSADTQYFGPGTRLTVL.

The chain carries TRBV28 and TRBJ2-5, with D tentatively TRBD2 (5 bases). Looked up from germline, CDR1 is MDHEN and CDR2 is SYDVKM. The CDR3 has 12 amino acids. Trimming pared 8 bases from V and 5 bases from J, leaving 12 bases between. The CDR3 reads CASAYGDETQYF. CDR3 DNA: TGTGCCAGCGCCTACGGGGATGAGACCCAGTACTTC.

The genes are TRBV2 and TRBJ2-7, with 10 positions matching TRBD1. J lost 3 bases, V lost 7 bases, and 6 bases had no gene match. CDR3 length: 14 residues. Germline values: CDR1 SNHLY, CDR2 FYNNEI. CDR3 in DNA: TGTGCCAGCACGGGAGACAGGGGGCACTACGAGCAGTACTTC. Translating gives CASTGDRGHYEQYF.